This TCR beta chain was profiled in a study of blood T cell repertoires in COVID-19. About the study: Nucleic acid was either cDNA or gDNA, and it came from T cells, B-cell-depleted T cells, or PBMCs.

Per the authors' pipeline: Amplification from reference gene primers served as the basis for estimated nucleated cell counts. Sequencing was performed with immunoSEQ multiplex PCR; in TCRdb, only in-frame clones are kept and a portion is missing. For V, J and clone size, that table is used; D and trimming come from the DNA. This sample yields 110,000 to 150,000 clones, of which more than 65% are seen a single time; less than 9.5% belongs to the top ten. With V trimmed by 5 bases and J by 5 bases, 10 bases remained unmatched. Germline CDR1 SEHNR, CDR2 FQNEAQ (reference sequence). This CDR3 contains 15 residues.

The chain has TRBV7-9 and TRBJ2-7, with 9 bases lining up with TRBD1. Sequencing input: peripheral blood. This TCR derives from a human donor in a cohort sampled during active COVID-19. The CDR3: CASSPFRDRVHEQYF. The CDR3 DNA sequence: TGTGCCAGCAGCCCTTTCCGGGACAGGGTCCACGAGCAGTACTTC.